One and the same sample provided the 22 T cell receptor beta chains below, sequenced in a study of blood T cell repertoires in COVID-19 (TCRdb year 2020). The protocol used for the library was the immunoSEQ multiplex PCR assay. TCRdb took over this immuneACCESS table, retaining in-frame rearrangements with V and J assigned. Such tables are incomplete; in checked studies, under half of the missing clones stem from an unresolved V gene, and the remainder is unexplained. This sample comprises 54,000 or so clones, 86% of them detected only once. Clones ranked in the top ten supply approximately 23% of the sample. Input material: peripheral blood. The source is a woman aged 80 or over with acute or convalescent COVID-19.

Turning to this clone: The junction does not match germline at one end; this may be a read error. The rearrangement uses TRBV7-7 and TRBJ1-3; tentatively, D is TRBD1 (5 bases). The germline V gene encodes CDR1 SSHAT and CDR2 FNYEAQ (reference sequence). CDR3 length equals 15 residues. Written as DNA, the CDR3 is TGTGCTAGCAGCACAGGCCTGAACTCTGGAAACACCATATATTTT. Translating it yields CASSTGLNSGNTIYF.

The chain carries TRBV10-3 and TRBJ1-2; TRBD1 is a possible D gene (5 bases). This CDR3 has 12 amino acids. Trimming took off 4 bases at V and 2 bases at J, with 5 bases between the two ends. Germline loops: CDR1 ENHRY, CDR2 SYGVKD. In DNA, the CDR3 is TGTGCCATCAGTGGACAGAACTATGGCTACACCTTC. Amino acids: CAISGQNYGYTF.

V and J are TRBV6-5 and TRBJ2-1, with D maybe TRBD2 (5 bases). This CDR3 contains 15 residues. CDR1 and CDR2 from the germline V gene are MNHEY and SVGAGI. V gave up 5 bases and J gave up 0 bases, with 11 bases separating them. The CDR3 spells CASSRTLSSYNEQFF. CDR3 bases: TGTGCCAGCAGTCGGACTCTGAGCTCCTACAATGAGCAGTTCTTC.

The gene calls are TRBV18 and TRBJ1-1; 9 bases map to TRBD1. Germline V gene sequence: CDR1 KGHSH, CDR2 LQKENI. Unmatched junction bases numbered 6, after V lost 4 bases and J lost 3 bases. The CDR3 is 15 amino acids. CDR3 sequence reads: CASSRGQGGDTEAFF. CDR3 sequence (DNA): TGTGCCAGCTCACGGGGACAGGGAGGGGACACTGAAGCTTTCTTT.

This sequence joins TRBV6-1 and TRBJ2-1, with 10 positions matching TRBD2. There are 18 residues in the CDR3. With 4 bases clipped from V and 4 bases from J, the junction kept 13 bases outside the gene matches. CDR1 MNHNS and CDR2 SASEGT come from the germline V gene. The CDR3 nucleotides read TGTGCCAGCAGTGTCTTCCCATCCCGGACTAGCGGATACAATGAGCAGTTCTTC. This gives the protein CASSVFPSRTSGYNEQFF.

This clone was seen a single time. This sequence joins TRBV15 and TRBJ2-7; possible D gene TRBD1, 5 bases. The CDR3 is 9 amino acids. CDR1 is LNHNV and CDR2 is YYDKDF in the germline V gene (reference sequence). The CDR3 reads CATSRETEV. CDR3 DNA: TGTGCCACCAGCAGGGAGACAGAGGTC.

The chain carries TRBV2 and TRBJ2-2, with a weak D call TRBD1 (6 bases). V lost 4 bases and J 2 bases, leaving 11 bases between the germline ends. The CDR3 spans 15 residues. Germline CDR1 and CDR2: SNHLY and FYNNEI. The CDR3 reads CASSVLQGNTGELFF. DNA for the CDR3: TGTGCCAGCAGTGTGCTACAGGGAAACACCGGGGAGCTGTTTTTT.

V gene TRBV6-5 combines with J gene TRBJ1-2; 10 nucleotides match TRBD1. Trimming removed 2 bases from V and 4 bases from J; junction bases left unmatched: 7. This CDR3 is built from 16 residues. Per germline, CDR1 MNHEY and CDR2 SVGAGI. CDR3 amino acids: CASSYRRTGGSYGYTF. The CDR3 DNA sequence: TGTGCCAGCAGTTACAGAAGGACAGGGGGTTCCTATGGCTACACCTTC.

The rearrangement joins TRBV5-1 to TRBJ1-5; TRBD1 aligns across 7 bases. Trimming at V came to 2 bases and at J to 2 bases, leaving 4 bases not matched to a gene. CDR3 size: 15 residues. Per germline, CDR1 SGHRS and CDR2 YFSETQ. The CDR3 is CASSFEGAGNQPQHF. CDR3 in DNA: TGCGCCAGCAGCTTTGAGGGGGCAGGCAATCAGCCCCAGCATTTT.

The chain has TRBV2 and TRBJ2-3, with TRBD1 identical over 8 bases. The CDR3 length is 15 residues. Germline trimming cut 5 bases from V and 4 bases from J; bases unmatched to any gene: 8. The germline gives CDR1 SNHLY, CDR2 FYNNEI. The CDR3: CASSMQGARADTQYF. The CDR3 DNA reads TGTGCCAGCAGTATGCAGGGGGCGCGCGCAGATACGCAGTATTTT.

The V gene is TRBV5-1, the J gene TRBJ1-6; no firm D call. From germline, CDR1 is SGHRS and CDR2 YFSETQ. V was shortened by 4 bases and J by 9 bases, with 11 bases between the two germline ends. The CDR3 totals 13 residues. CDR3 sequence: CASSADYPSPLHF. CDR3 in DNA: TGCGCCAGCAGCGCTGACTACCCTTCACCCCTCCACTTT.

This chain uses TRBV2 with TRBJ2-5; no firm D call. Per the germline V gene, CDR1 is SNHLY and CDR2 is FYNNEI. The V end lost 2 bases, the J end lost 1 base, and 8 bases lay between the germline ends. This CDR3 contains 14 residues. Here the CDR3 DNA reads TGTGCCAGCAGTGAATACGACATCCAAGAGACCCAGTACTTC. Translation: CASSEYDIQETQYF.

This clone was seen a few times. CDR3 in DNA: TGTGCCAGCAGCCACGGGACTAGCGGGCAAGAGACCCAGTACTTC. This encodes CASSHGTSGQETQYF. The chain links TRBV3-1 (or the pseudogene TRBV3-2) to TRBJ2-5; the match to TRBD2 covers 12 bases. V trimming: 3 bases; J trimming: 2 bases; junction bases outside the gene matches: 1. This CDR3 region has 15 residues. Germline CDR1 LGHDT, CDR2 YNNKEL (reference sequence).

This rearrangement joins TRBV5-1 to TRBJ1-2, with TRBD1 matching 8 bases. J gave up 2 bases and V 4 bases, and 7 bases lay outside the gene matches. Per germline, CDR1 SGHRS and CDR2 YFSETQ. The CDR3 spans 15 residues. The CDR3: CASSMTGAGNYGYTF. CDR3 coding DNA: TGCGCCAGCAGCATGACAGGGGCTGGGAACTATGGCTACACCTTC.

The rearrangement links TRBV30 to TRBJ2-2; D unresolved. The CDR3 totals 11 residues. V lost 1 base, J lost 10 bases, and 7 bases lay in between. In germline, CDR1 is GTSNPN, CDR2 SVGIG (reference sequence). The DNA for the CDR3 is TGTGCCTGGAGTGCCGCACAGGAGCTGTTTTTT. It specifies CAWSAAQELFF.

This clone has just a few counts. This chain links TRBV7-2 with TRBJ2-3; 9 nucleotides align to TRBD2. The ends lost 5 bases at V and 1 base at J; junction bases unmatched: 4. Germline V gives CDR1 SGHTA, CDR2 FQGNSA. The CDR3 length is 15 residues. This CDR3 reads CASSPRGGGTDTQYF. The CDR3 region has the DNA TGTGCCAGCAGCCCCCGCGGGGGGGGCACAGATACGCAGTATTTT.

The table lists this clone with a count of one. The V gene is TRBV15, the J gene TRBJ2-5; perhaps TRBD1 as D (5 bases). CDR1 is LNHNV and CDR2 is YYDKDF in the germline V gene (reference sequence). This CDR3 region has 13 residues. With 2 bases removed from V and 4 bases from J, the gap between germline ends came to 8 bases. The CDR3 sequence: CATSRQGRETQYF. The CDR3 bases are TGTGCCACCAGCAGACAGGGAAGAGAGACCCAGTACTTC.

This clone came up once. The rearrangement joins TRBV6-6 to TRBJ1-5; D remains unclear. This CDR3 spans 12 amino acids. CDR1 and CDR2 from the germline V gene are MNHNY and SVGAGI (reference sequence). Trimming cost V 4 bases and J 6 bases, with 7 bases left between them. CDR3 protein: CASSSQRQPQHF. The DNA of the CDR3 is TGTGCCAGCAGTTCACAACGTCAGCCCCAGCATTTT.

The rearrangement links TRBV12-1 to TRBJ2-5; TRBD2 reflects the table's D call only, with no check against the DNA. TRBV12-1 is termed a pseudogene. This CDR3 contains 18 residues. The CDR3 DNA sequence: TGTGCCAGCAGCCTCCAGGGGTGGCGGGAGGGCCCAAGGGAGACCCAGTACTTC. As protein: CASSLQGWREGPRETQYF.

The rearrangement uses TRBV9 and TRBJ1-5; 10 positions match TRBD1. Trimming removed 0 bases from V and 8 bases from J; junction bases left unmatched: 5. This CDR3 is 15 amino acids long. Looked up from germline, CDR1 is SGDLS and CDR2 is YYNGEE. The CDR3 is CASSVGGQGREPQHF. The CDR3 nucleotides are TGTGCCAGCAGCGTAGGGGGACAGGGGCGGGAGCCCCAGCATTTT.

The V call is TRBV2, the J call TRBJ1-5; D is possibly TRBD1 (6 bases). The CDR3 is made up of 14 amino acids. Germline V CDR1 and CDR2: SNHLY, FYNNEI. Trimming pared 7 bases from V and 0 bases from J, leaving 10 bases between. This CDR3 is CASKDSHSNQPQHF. The CDR3 DNA is TGTGCCAGCAAGGACAGCCATAGCAATCAGCCCCAGCATTTT.

CDR3 coding DNA: TGCAGCGTCGCCGGGGAGGTGGATGAAAAACTGTTTTTT. Its translation: CSVAGEVDEKLFF. This rearrangement joins TRBV29-1 to TRBJ1-4; D call uncertain. This CDR3 contains 13 residues. V lost 6 bases, J lost 6 bases, and 14 bases lay in between. Germline V gives CDR1 SQVTM, CDR2 ANQGSEA.